The 17 T cell receptor beta chains listed next were all sequenced from one sample in a study of prognosis after radiotherapy for stage I lung cancer. The authors amplified TCR beta CDR3 from genomic DNA using two-round multiplex PCR. First-round PCR used primers specific to each TRBV and TRBJ gene. TCRdb reprocessed the multiplex PCR reads via MiXCR and lists one record per CDR3 protein. The sample records more than 11,000 distinct CDR3 sequences, around 33% being singletons. Source: PBMCs, taken before or after stereotactic body radiation therapy (not recorded which). These receptors were taken from a donor aged 50 or older with non-small cell lung cancer.

This clonotype occurred once. The chain joins TRBV28 to TRBJ2-3, with 7 positions matching TRBD2. V shed 6 bases and J 2 bases; nucleotides not matched to a gene: 5. This CDR3 has 14 residues. Germline-derived CDR1 and CDR2 are MDHEN and SYDVKM. Written as DNA, the CDR3 is TGTGCCAGCAGCGCCACTAGCGCCACAGATACGCAGTATTTT. This codes for CASSATSATDTQYF.

CDR3 protein: CASTQISGDRQFF. DNA of the CDR3: TGTGCCAGCACCCAAATATCAGGGGATCGGCAATTCTTC. This chain connects TRBV28 to TRBJ2-1; TRBD1 is a possible D gene (6 bases). Germline V gene lookup returns CDR1 MDHEN and CDR2 SYDVKM. The CDR3 is 13 amino acids. V was cut by 7 bases and J by 16 bases, with 23 bases left in between.

The chain has TRBV28 and TRBJ2-5; D uncertain. CDR3 length equals 17 residues. Trimming removed 2 bases from V and 5 bases from J, with 21 bases in between. Germline V gives CDR1 MDHEN, CDR2 SYDVKM. CDR3 protein: CASSLLQYAHDFETQYF. CDR3 sequence (DNA): TGTGCCAGCAGTTTACTACAATACGCCCACGACTTTGAGACCCAGTACTTC.

Points on this clonotype: This likely reflects a read error, since a far larger clone is one base away. The rearrangement uses TRBV7-3 and TRBJ2-6; TRBD1 or TRBD2 may be the D gene (7 bases each). Germline CDR1 SGHTA, CDR2 FQGTGA. V shed 4 bases and J shed 6 bases, with 16 bases lying between them. CDR3 length equals 16 residues. The CDR3 loop reads CASSSPGGAAANVLTF. DNA of the CDR3: TGTGCCAGCAGCTCACCAGGGGGGGCTGCGGCCAACGTCCTGACTTTC.

This clonotype was found a few times. Since a far larger clone is one base different, this is likely a read error. V is TRBV6-5 and J is TRBJ2-7; D is unclear. Germline V gene sequence: CDR1 MNHEY, CDR2 SVGAGI. This CDR3 has 14 residues. The CDR3 region has the DNA TGTGCCAGCACCAGGAACACCCCCTCCTACGGGCAGTACTTC. Translating it yields CASTRNTPSYGQYF.

Judged by abundance, this clonotype is medium-sized. V and J are TRBV20-1 and TRBJ2-3, with 14 bases identical to TRBD2. This CDR3 has 18 amino acids. Germline CDR1 DFQATT, CDR2 SNEGSKA (reference sequence). J was trimmed by 4 bases and V by 2 bases; bases with no gene match: 11. CDR3 DNA: TGCAGTGCTAGATCCCTTGGGACTAGCGGGAGTGGGGCAGATACGCAGTATTTT. Residues: CSARSLGTSGSGADTQYF.

By proportion, this clonotype is medium-sized. The V gene is TRBV20-1, the J gene TRBJ2-3; D may correspond to TRBD1 or TRBD2 (5 bases each). Germline V CDR1 and CDR2: DFQATT, SNEGSKA (reference sequence). The CDR3 is made up of 14 amino acids. Trimming cost V 2 bases and J 5 bases, with 14 bases left between them. As DNA, the CDR3 is TGCAGTGCTAGACCGGGGCCCGTGGGAGATACGCAGTATTTT. As protein: CSARPGPVGDTQYF.

This clonotype was counted ten times or more. V gene TRBV3-1 combines with J gene TRBJ1-5, with 8 bases matching TRBD1. Germline trimming cut 1 base from V and 5 bases from J; bases unmatched to any gene: 4. Germline V gene sequence: CDR1 LGHDT, CDR2 YNNKEL (reference sequence). CDR3 length: 15 amino acids. CDR3 residues: CASSQGRTGYQPQHF. CDR3 bases: TGTGCCAGCAGCCAAGGTCGGACAGGGTATCAGCCCCAGCATTTT. Based on the CDR3 plus reference TRBV3-1 and TRBJ1-5, the full variable domain is DTAVSQTPKYLVTQMGNDKSIKCEQNLGHDTMYWYKQDSKKFLKIMFSYNNKELIINETVPNRFSPKSPDKAHLNLHINSLELGDSAVYFCASSQGRTGYQPQHFGDGTRLSIL.

In its sample, this clonotype was seen many times. The chain has TRBV27 and TRBJ2-1, with D unclear. This CDR3 contains 14 residues. The V end lost 2 bases, the J end lost 4 bases, and 9 bases lay between the germline ends. From germline, CDR1 is MNHEY and CDR2 SMNVEV (reference sequence). CDR3 region: CASSLGTTYNEQFF. As DNA, the CDR3 is TGTGCCAGCAGTTTAGGAACGACGTACAATGAGCAGTTCTTC.

CDR3 DNA sequence: TGTGCCAGCAGCCAAGTTGTAAGCGGGGAGCTGTTTTTT. As protein: CASSQVVSGELFF. The V and J genes are TRBV3-1 and TRBJ2-2; unclear D gene. The CDR3 is made up of 13 amino acids. Trimming pared 1 base from V and 7 bases from J, leaving 7 bases between. Germline V gives CDR1 LGHDT, CDR2 YNNKEL (reference sequence).

This clonotype was seen many times. V and J are TRBV7-2 and TRBJ2-1, with D possibly being TRBD2 (6 bases). V was pared by 5 bases and J by 0 bases, with 17 bases between. CDR1 is SGHTA and CDR2 is FQGNSA in the germline V gene. This CDR3 region has 17 residues. CDR3 residues: CASSAPRTGSSYNEQFF. The CDR3 nucleotides read TGTGCCAGCAGCGCCCCCCGTACCGGGAGCTCCTACAATGAGCAGTTCTTC.

This clonotype was found once. This chain joins TRBV19 and TRBJ2-7; D unresolved. Germline V gene lookup returns CDR1 LNHDA and CDR2 SQIVND (reference sequence). V dropped 5 bases and J dropped 7 bases, with 15 bases sitting between them. This CDR3 is 13 amino acids long. The CDR3 nucleotides read TGTGCCAGTAGTTCCCACCCAGGTTCAGAGCAGTACTTC. It yields the protein CASSSHPGSEQYF. Full variable domain (missing parts from reference TRBV19 and TRBJ2-7): DGGITQSPKYLFRKEGQNVTLSCEQNLNHDAMYWYRQDPGQGLRLIYYSQIVNDFQKGDIAEGYSVSREKKESFPLTVTSAQKNPTAFYLCASSSHPGSEQYFGPGTRLTVT.

This clonotype has at least ten counts. CDR3 residues: CASSPAPLQEQFF. DNA of the CDR3: TGTGCCAGCAGTCCCGCACCGCTGCAGGAGCAGTTCTTC. The genes are TRBV7-3 and TRBJ2-1, with no clear D. Germline values: CDR1 SGHTA, CDR2 FQGTGA. This CDR3 region has 13 residues. V dropped 6 bases and J dropped 10 bases, with 16 bases sitting between them.

The chain uses TRBV6-1 and TRBJ2-6, with D possibly TRBD1 on 6 matching bases. V lost 5 bases, J lost 11 bases, and 19 bases lay in between. Germline CDR1 MNHNS, CDR2 SASEGT. This CDR3 is 15 amino acids long. The CDR3 region has the DNA TGTGCCAGCAGTACGGACAGCTCTGGTGCCGACGTCCTGACTTTC. Its protein is CASSTDSSGADVLTF.

This clonotype showed up just a few times. With a much larger clone just one base away, this may be a read error. This chain links TRBV2 with TRBJ2-5; 9 bases line up with TRBD2. The CDR3 loop spans 14 amino acids. Germline V gene lookup returns CDR1 SNHLY and CDR2 FYNNEI. Here the CDR3 DNA reads TGTGCCAGCAGTCCTCAAGCGACTAGCGGCTCCTGGCACTTC. It yields the protein CASSPQATSGSWHF.

By sample share, this clonotype is medium-sized (0.01 to 0.1%). CDR3 protein: CASSLADRRNTEAFF. CDR3 sequence (DNA): TGCGCCAGCAGCTTGGCCGACAGGAGGAACACTGAAGCTTTCTTT. The chain carries TRBV5-1 and TRBJ1-1; D perhaps matches TRBD1 (6 bases). This CDR3 is 15 amino acids long. Germline CDR1 reads SGHRS; CDR2 reads YFSETQ. V was clipped by 0 bases and J by 1 base, with 10 bases between them.

In DNA form, the CDR3 reads TGTGCCAGCGGCCCCCGGAAGGACAGGGGTTGGTACGAGCAGTACTTC. Protein: CASGPRKDRGWYEQYF. This chain uses TRBV11-3 with TRBJ2-7; 9 bases are shared with TRBD1. The germline V gene encodes CDR1 SGHNT and CDR2 YENEEA. The CDR3 has 16 amino acids. J lost 4 bases, V lost 8 bases, and 15 bases had no gene match.